The 3 T cell receptor beta chains in this list originate from one sample, sequenced in a study of blood T cell repertoires in COVID-19 (dated by TCRdb to 2018 to 2021). Library method: the immunoSEQ multiplex PCR assay. TCRdb took over this immuneACCESS table, retaining in-frame rearrangements with V and J assigned. Such tables are incomplete; in checked studies, under half of the missing clones stem from an unresolved V gene, and the remainder is unexplained. Across this sample there are fewer than 200,000 clones, with more than 80% seen only once. 0.53% of the sample is held by the ten biggest clonotypes. The sample taken for sequencing was peripheral blood. Receptors originate from a man aged 45-60 years with acute or convalescent COVID-19.

This chain connects TRBV10-1 to TRBJ2-1, with 7 positions matching TRBD1. There are 16 residues in the CDR3. Germline lookup yields CDR1 WNHNN and CDR2 SYGVQD (reference sequence). Trimming took 5 bases from V and 7 from J; bases not matched to a gene: 14. CDR3 sequence reads: CASSFERQGRLNEQFF. The DNA for the CDR3 is TGCGCCAGCAGTTTTGAGAGACAGGGAAGGTTAAATGAGCAGTTCTTC.

The J gene is TRBJ1-3, the V gene TRBV19; 7 bases agree with TRBD1. Germline lookup yields CDR1 LNHDA and CDR2 SQIVND (reference sequence). Trimming took 9 bases from V and 0 from J; bases not matched to a gene: 8. CDR3 size: 15 residues. Here the CDR3 DNA reads TGTGCCAGCCAGGGGGGATTCTCCTCTGGAAACACCATATATTTT. This codes for CASQGGFSSGNTIYF.

This clone was detected only once. The CDR3 nucleotides are TGTGCCATCAGTGAGCAGAGGGATTCCTACGAGCAGTACTTC. Amino acid sequence: CAISEQRDSYEQYF. This chain joins TRBV10-3 and TRBJ2-7; D may be TRBD2 (5 bases). Germline V lookup: CDR1 ENHRY, CDR2 SYGVKD. This CDR3 is built from 14 residues. V was shortened by 2 bases and J by 1 base, with 9 bases between the two germline ends.